This TCR beta chain was sequenced in a study of breast tumors, draining lymph nodes, adjacent tissues. Study conclusions and caveats: Luminal-like breast cancer showed significantly greater tumor-nontumor repertoire similarity than basal-like breast cancer did.

TCRdb reprocessed the multiplex PCR reads via MiXCR and lists one record per CDR3 protein. The repertoire holds about 150,000 distinct CDR3 sequences, about a fifth seen once, with 2.5% to 3% in the top ten. This clonotype has at least ten counts. The antigen is unknown. Breast cancer patients provided tissue from their axillary draining lymph nodes. The sequenced sample was axillary lymph node tissue. This receptor was taken from a female donor with breast cancer. Some clones in this sample may be carry-over from other donors' samples.

The CDR3 sequence: CASSFGVRVVYGYTF. DNA for the CDR3: TGTGCCAGCAGCTTTGGGGTCAGGGTTGTCTATGGCTACACCTTC. The chain recombines TRBV5-5 with TRBJ1-2; perhaps TRBD1 as D (5 bases). This CDR3 has 15 amino acids. Deletions cut 2 bases from V and 4 bases from J, with 15 bases between. The germline V gene has CDR1 SGHKS and CDR2 YYEKEE (reference sequence).